Listed below are T cell receptor beta chains from one sample, sequenced in a study of somatic mutations in cytotoxic T cells in rheumatoid arthritis. The table came from immunoSEQ multiplex PCR; TCRdb's copy has only in-frame clones and leaves some out. This table has thousands of clones, more than 75% appearing once. This specimen consisted of CD8+ T cells sorted from blood, obtained at a follow-up visit. All receptors come from a man aged 35 to 55 with rheumatoid arthritis. The CDR3 runs from the conserved cysteine through the conserved F or W. The order of the fields is D gene, clone size, J gene, V gene, CDR3 DNA, CDR3 protein. The D gene is left open where the match is weak. The listing skips clone size in some rows; elsewhere it reads once, few, many or a size class.

TRBD2 medium-sized TRBJ2-1 TRBV6-1 TGTGCCAGCAGTATACTAGCGGACTCCTACAATGAGCAGTTCTTC CASSILADSYNEQFF
- - TRBJ1-2 TRBV5-6 TGTGCCAGCAGCTTTGGAGACTGGGAGGGCTACACCTTC CASSFGDWEGYTF
TRBD1 once TRBJ2-1 TRBV7-6 TGTGCCAGCAGCTCCGGGACAGGGGGCATTGAGCAGTTCTTC CASSSGTGGIEQFF
- - TRBJ1-1 TRBV6-5 TGTGCCAGCAACCTACTGGGACGGTCGAACACTGAAGCTTTCTTT CASNLLGRSNTEAFF
- - TRBJ2-7 TRBV28 TGTGCCAGCAGTTATCCTCGGGATGGGAGTCGTCCAGTGTTTATGCGCTACGAGCAGTACTTC CASSYPRDGSRPVFMRYEQYF
- - TRBJ2-1 TRBV15 TGTGCCACCAGCAGAGACTCCAATGAGCAGTTCTTC CATSRDSNEQFF
TRBD2 - TRBJ2-3 TRBV7-9 TGTGCCAGCAGCAGTAGCGGGAGGGGGCGAGATACGCAGTATTTT CASSSSGRGRDTQYF
- - TRBJ2-1 TRBV28 TGTGCCAGCAGTTTAGAGACCGTCTACAATGAGCAGTTCTTC CASSLETVYNEQFF
TRBD2 - TRBJ2-1 TRBV9 TGTGCCAGCAGCGGCCTATCTAGCGGGAGTTTGGCTGGCTCCTACAATGAGCAGTTCTTC CASSGLSSGSLAGSYNEQFF
TRBD2 few TRBJ2-3 TRBV7-2 TGTGCCAGCAGCTTCTACCTAGCGGGAGGAGTAACAGATACGCAGTATTTT CASSFYLAGGVTDTQYF
TRBD1 - TRBJ1-5 TRBV28 TGTGCCAGCAGGCGACAGGGGTTCAATCAGCCCCAGCATTTT CASRRQGFNQPQHF
TRBD1 - TRBJ1-6 TRBV29-1 TGCAGCGTTGAAGTACAGGGGGACTTCTCCTATAATTCACCCCTCCACTTT CSVEVQGDFSYNSPLHF
- - TRBJ2-1 TRBV9 TGTGCCAGCAGCGCTCAAGGGACGGACAATGAGCAGTTCTTC CASSAQGTDNEQFF
- - TRBJ2-7 TRBV27 TGTGCCAGCAGTCCCCCGGGACCGCCAGGCTACGAGCAGTACTTC CASSPPGPPGYEQYF
- - TRBJ1-5 TRBV2 TGTGCCAGCAGGTCCCTGGGGGGGGTCAATCAGCCCCAGCATTTT CASRSLGGVNQPQHF
TRBD2 - TRBJ2-7 TRBV7-8 TGTGCCAGCAGCTTACTAGCGGGAGGGTTCGACGAGCAGTACTTC CASSLLAGGFDEQYF
- - TRBJ2-7 TRBV10-3 TGTGCCATCAGAGCCGGAATATTTATCGGGGGGCACGCCTACGAGCAGTACTTC CAIRAGIFIGGHAYEQYF
- few TRBJ1-5 TRBV30 TGTGCCCAACAGGGTGCCAAGCCCCAGCATTTT CAQQGAKPQHF
- - TRBJ2-1 TRBV18 TGTGCCAGCTCACCAACCCCTGTAGCCTACAATGAGCAGTTCTTC CASSPTPVAYNEQFF
- - TRBJ2-7 TRBV13 TGTGCCAGCAGCCCTGGACTAAACTCCTACGAGCAGTACTTC CASSPGLNSYEQYF
TRBD1 once TRBJ1-1 TRBV7-9 TGTGCCAGCAGAGCTGGACAGGGTTTTAGGAACACTGAAGCTTTCTTT CASRAGQGFRNTEAFF
- - TRBJ2-1 TRBV6-6 TGTGCCAGCAGTTACGGGGCGGAACCAACCTACAATGAGCAGTTCTTC CASSYGAEPTYNEQFF
- once TRBJ2-7 TRBV27 TGTGCCAGCTCCCTCCTCGGGACGGTACGTGAGCAGTACTTC CASSLLGTVREQYF
- once TRBJ2-3 TRBV6-1 TGTGCCAGCAGTGAATCAGCGGGCAGCACAGATACGCAGTATTTT CASSESAGSTDTQYF
- - TRBJ2-3 TRBV9 TGTGCCAGCTCAAACTGGGGTACAGATACGCAGTATTTT CASSNWGTDTQYF
TRBD1 few TRBJ2-5 TRBV6-1 TGTGCCAGCAGTGAAGTGACAGGGGGGGGAGAGACCCAGTACTTC CASSEVTGGGETQYF
- - TRBJ2-1 TRBV29-1 TGCAGCGTTGAACAGGGTAGGGGGGGAAATGAGCAGTTCTTC CSVEQGRGGNEQFF
TRBD2 - TRBJ2-5 TRBV4-1 TGCGCCAGCAGCCGCATAGCGGGAGGGCCTGTCGAGACCCAGTACTTC CASSRIAGGPVETQYF
TRBD2 - TRBJ2-3 TRBV4-3 TGCGCCAGCAGCCAAGATCTAGCGGGGGGCACAGATACGCAGTATTTT CASSQDLAGGTDTQYF
- - TRBJ1-5 TRBV30 TGTGCCTGGAGTGTTTGGGGAGGAGAGCCCCAGCATTTT CAWSVWGGEPQHF
- - TRBJ2-7 TRBV7-8 TGTGCCAGCAGCTTAGCTGCGGGACAGAGAATCTCCCCCTACGAGCAGTACTTC CASSLAAGQRISPYEQYF
- - TRBJ2-7 TRBV6-5 TGTGCCAGCAGTTACTCGGGTCCGTCGATCGAGCAGTACTTC CASSYSGPSIEQYF
TRBD2 - TRBJ2-7 TRBV4-1 TGCGCCAGCAGCCAAGAAGGGACTAGCACCTACGAGCAGTACTTC CASSQEGTSTYEQYF
TRBD2 - TRBJ2-1 TRBV7-3 TGTGCCAGCAGCATGGGACTAGCGAGCAATGAGCAGTTCTTC CASSMGLASNEQFF
- - TRBJ1-1 TRBV4-3 TGCGCCAGCAGCCAATTTACACAGGGACTTGACACTGAAGCTTTCTTT CASSQFTQGLDTEAFF
- few TRBJ2-1 TRBV7-9 TGTGCCAGCAGCTTAGCGCTTCTTGGGAGAAGGGAGCAGTTCTTC CASSLALLGRREQFF
TRBD2 few TRBJ2-7 TRBV9 TGTGCCAGCAGTGAGGGGAGCGGGAGGTCGTACGAGCAGTACTTC CASSEGSGRSYEQYF
TRBD1 - TRBJ2-1 TRBV9 TGTGCCAGCAGCCCTAGGGACAGGGAGTACAATGAGCAGTTCTTC CASSPRDREYNEQFF
- - TRBJ2-7 TRBV5-1 TGCGCCAGCAGCTTGTTTGGACTTACCTCCTACGAGCAGTACTTC CASSLFGLTSYEQYF
TRBD2 - TRBJ2-5 TRBV10-2 TGCGCCAGCAGTGATCCAGCGGGAGTAGGGAAGACCCAGTACTTC CASSDPAGVGKTQYF
- - TRBJ2-3 TRBV4-1 TGCGCCAGCAGCCAAGGTCGGGGCGGAGGATTCACAGATACGCAGTATTTT CASSQGRGGGFTDTQYF